A selection of T cell receptor beta chains follows, all from one sample in a study of T cell responses to AZD1222 COVID-19 vaccine. Assay: immunoSEQ multiplex PCR; the TCRdb copy retains only in-frame clones and omits some. This sample has roughly 67,000 clones; about nine tenths occur once, and the top ten carry about 8%. The material was peripheral blood, obtained on day 0 of AZD1222 vaccination. The origin of the receptors is an adult in good health. Both conserved end residues are part of each CDR3. D genes are given only for firm matches. Expanded clones get a size class; other rows say once, few or many, or leave the size out.

TRBV18	TRBJ2-7	TRBD1	NA	13	CASSPRTGNEQYF	TGTGCCAGCTCACCCCGGACAGGGAACGAGCAGTACTTC
TRBV3-1/TRBV3-2	TRBJ1-1	NA	NA	12	CASSQGLTEAFF	TGTGCCAGCAGCCAAGGGCTTACTGAAGCTTTCTTT
TRBV5-4	TRBJ2-7	TRBD2	NA	14	CASSLVGGPYEQYF	TGTGCCAGCAGCTTGGTGGGAGGGCCCTACGAGCAGTACTTC
TRBV4-3	TRBJ1-2	TRBD1	NA	14	CASSPGQGNYGYTF	TGCGCCAGCAGCCCGGGACAGGGCAACTATGGCTACACCTTC
TRBV4-1	TRBJ2-5	NA	NA	13	CASSQVLRETQYF	TGCGCCAGCAGCCAAGTCCTAAGAGAGACCCAGTACTTC
TRBV6-4	TRBJ2-1	NA	once	13	CATSTSSYNEQFF	TGTGCCACTTCGACTAGCTCCTACAATGAGCAGTTCTTC
TRBV6-4	TRBJ2-2	NA	NA	15	CASSSTSGTTGELFF	TGTGCCAGCAGTTCGACTTCAGGGACCACCGGGGAGCTGTTTTTT
TRBV9	TRBJ2-1	TRBD2	NA	13	CASSGGGYNEQFF	TGTGCCAGCAGCGGCGGGGGCTACAATGAGCAGTTCTTC
TRBV4-1	TRBJ1-2	NA	NA	14	CASSQVSRAAGYTF	TGCGCCAGCAGCCAAGTAAGTAGGGCGGCTGGCTACACCTTC
TRBV5-1	TRBJ1-3	NA	NA	15	CASSTTPISGNTIYF	TGCGCCAGCAGCACGACCCCCATCTCTGGAAACACCATATATTTT
TRBV4-2	TRBJ2-5	TRBD2	once	20	CASSQDWYNALAELQETQYF	TGTGCCAGCAGCCAAGATTGGTACAATGCCCTAGCGGAGCTACAAGAGACCCAGTACTTC
TRBV28	TRBJ1-5	NA	NA	13	CASRTGTERPQHF	TGTGCCAGCAGAACCGGGACGGAAAGGCCCCAGCATTTT
TRBV7-2	TRBJ2-1	TRBD1	NA	14	CASSLGQGTNEQFF	TGTGCCAGCAGCCTAGGACAGGGGACGAATGAGCAGTTCTTC
TRBV6-5	TRBJ1-2	NA	NA	15	CASVNRANNNYGYTF	TGTGCCAGCGTGAACAGGGCTAATAATAACTATGGCTACACCTTC